This T cell receptor beta chain was recovered during a study of breast tumors, draining lymph nodes, adjacent tissues. Notes on the study in general: Tumor TCR diversity was below lymph nodes but above nontumor tissue. The lymph node origin of tumor T cells was framed as consistent with a hypothesis, not demonstrated. Luminal-like breast cancer showed significantly higher tumor–nontumor repertoire similarity than basal-like. Data fit most tumor T cells coming from lymph node, expanding in tumor.

This clonotype was found many times. The antigen remains undetermined. Each CDR3 protein gets one entry after TCRdb re-called the multiplex PCR reads with MiXCR. The repertoire includes fewer than 85,000 distinct CDR3 sequences, approximately 19% of them detected once, and about 2.5% sits in the top ten. This CDR3 region has 15 residues. Germline CDR1 and CDR2: LGHNA and YSLEER. V lost 1 base and J lost 5, with 12 bases in between. Samples came from axillary lymph nodes draining the breast cancer. The clonotype was recovered from a female donor with breast cancer. Some clones in this sample may be carry-over from other donors' samples. The gene calls are TRBV4-3 and TRBJ2-1; D may be TRBD1 or TRBD2 (5 bases each). Source material: axillary lymph node tissue. CDR3 amino acids: CASSQVGTANNEQFF. In DNA, the CDR3 is TGCGCCAGCAGCCAAGTGGGGACGGCTAACAATGAGCAGTTCTTC.